The present entry profiles one T cell receptor beta chain with its context. Its specific antigen is unknown. Qualities for individual bases were not recorded, and no much larger clone is one base off. The data belong to a study of blood T cell repertoires in COVID-19 (dated by TCRdb to 2019 to 2021). Regarding the research as a whole: Samples from collaborators originated in the United States, Italy and Spain and spanned both the acute and convalescent phases of COVID-19. Where available, HLA class I and class II types were obtained from metadata supplied by the sample provider rather than from assay-based typing. The samples were drawn from two sources: the first 160 participants of the ongoing ImmuneRACE study, and 1,254 subjects contributed by 6 global collaborators. The prospective study material was composed of cDNA or gDNA derived from T cells, B-cell-depleted T cells, or PBMCs. Subjects who had been exposed to COVID-19, were actively infected with it, or had recovered from it provided the deeply sampled blood TCRbeta repertoires that made up the dataset. A freely available public database, intended as a resource for researchers studying the immune response to SARS-CoV-2, is where the repertoires were released. A de-identified subject ID, COVID-19 status, age in years and sex were almost always included in the sample metadata. Overall results and qualifications from the work: Clinical and demographic metadata were provided uncurated, with the amount varying by source and participant.

Whole blood was collected in K2EDTA tubes by collaborating institutions according to the institutions' own protocols. For TCRbeta analysis, collaborators shipped samples in one of three forms: frozen whole blood, isolated PBMCs, or DNA extracted from either of those sample types. TCRbeta CDR3 regions were amplified from genomic DNA using the immunoSEQ Assay, a bias-controlled multiplex PCR. The study's processing was this. Within the assay, amplification of reference gene primers was used to estimate how many nucleated cells each sample contained. Sequence reads were collapsed and filtered to measure the absolute abundance of every unique TCRbeta CDR3 rearrangement. For each sample, productive Simpson clonality was calculated as the square root of Simpson's diversity index over productive rearrangements. TCRdb's version of the immuneACCESS table is confined to in-frame rearrangements and falls short of the full clone set. An unresolved V gene accounts for under half of the shortfall where checked; the remainder is of unknown origin. For V, J and clone size, that table is used; D and trimming come from the DNA. This sample is represented by fewer than 70,000 clones; over 75% of them were singletons. The ten largest clones represent more than 9% of the sample.

For CDR1 and CDR2, the germline V gene lists SNHLY and FYNNEI. V is pared back by 0 bases and J by 7 bases, with 10 bases lying between the germline termini. Taken from cysteine to phenylalanine, the CDR3 has 14 residues. Just the 42-base CDR3 DNA is kept, in frame starting at base 1. The source material was peripheral blood. This receptor chain uses TRBV2 and TRBJ1-5, with a weak D call of TRBD1 (5 bases match). The source of this sequence is a woman older than 75 with active COVID-19. The nucleotides read TGTGCCAGCAGTGAAGCTATGGGGCGGCAGCCCCAGCATTTT. The resulting protein is CASSEAMGRQPQHF.